Presented here are 3 T cell receptor beta chains from one specimen sequenced in a study of CD8+ T cells in alopecia areata (dated by TCRdb to between 2018 and 2020). The label giving this sample's treatment or condition can be read as: oral pan-JAK inhibitor, 5-10 mg twice daily. Library prep was done by the immunoSEQ multiplex PCR assay. RNA was extracted from all samples and reverse transcribed into cDNA as template for TCR sequencing. In TCRdb, the immuneACCESS table is reduced to in-frame sequences with V and J assigned. These tables do not hold every clone; where another copy was compared, an unresolved V gene accounts for under half, and the others remain unexplained. The sample data list roughly 100,000 clones, and just over 85% of these were observed just once. The leading ten clones occupy around 10% of the sample. This specimen consisted of CD8+ T cells sorted from blood, obtained at approximately week 30, from a patient treated with tofacitinib. The receptors come from a human donor with alopecia areata.

The rearrangement links TRBV2 to TRBJ1-2; no clear D gene. The CDR3 has 12 residues. The V gene's germline CDR1 is SNHLY and CDR2 FYNNEI. V was clipped by 8 bases and J by 5 bases, with 12 bases between them. Written as DNA, the CDR3 is TGTGCCAGCCCCTTGGGTCCATATGGCTACACCTTC. As protein: CASPLGPYGYTF.

This chain connects TRBV6-5 to TRBJ2-1, with TRBD2 identical over 8 bases. Germline trimming cut 7 bases from V and 8 bases from J; bases unmatched to any gene: 7. The CDR3 is 13 amino acids. Germline CDR1 is MNHEY and CDR2 is SVGAGI. CDR3 sequence (DNA): TGTGCCAGCACAAGCGGGAGTACGGATGAGCAGTTCTTC. This gives the protein CASTSGSTDEQFF.

V and J are TRBV14 and TRBJ2-5; possible D gene TRBD2, 5 bases. Germline V gene data show CDR1 as SGHDN and CDR2 as FVKESK. The CDR3 length is 14 residues. Trimming stripped 0 bases from V and 5 bases from J, with 10 bases between. As DNA, the CDR3 is TGTGCCAGCAGCCAAGATTGGAGGTGGGAGACCCAGTACTTC. It specifies CASSQDWRWETQYF.